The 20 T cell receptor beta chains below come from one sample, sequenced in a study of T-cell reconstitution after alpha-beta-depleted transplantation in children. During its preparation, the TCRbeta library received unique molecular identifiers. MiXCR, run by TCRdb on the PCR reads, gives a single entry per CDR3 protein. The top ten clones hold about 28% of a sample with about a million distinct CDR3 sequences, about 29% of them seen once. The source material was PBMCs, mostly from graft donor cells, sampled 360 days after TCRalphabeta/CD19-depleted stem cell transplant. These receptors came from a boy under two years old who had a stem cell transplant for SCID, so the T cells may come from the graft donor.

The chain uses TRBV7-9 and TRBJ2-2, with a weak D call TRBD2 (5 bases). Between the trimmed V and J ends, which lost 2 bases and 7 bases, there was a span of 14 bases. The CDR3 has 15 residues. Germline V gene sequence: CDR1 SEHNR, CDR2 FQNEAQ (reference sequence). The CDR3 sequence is CASSLLTLAHGELFF. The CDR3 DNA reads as TGTGCCAGCAGCTTACTGACTCTAGCCCACGGGGAGCTGTTTTTT. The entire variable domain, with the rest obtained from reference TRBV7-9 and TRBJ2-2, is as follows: DTGVSQNPRHKITKRGQNVTFRCDPISEHNRLYWYRQTLGQGPEFLTYFQNEAQLEKSRLLSDRFSAERPKGSFSTLEIQRTEQGDSAMYLCASSLLTLAHGELFFGEGSRLTVL.

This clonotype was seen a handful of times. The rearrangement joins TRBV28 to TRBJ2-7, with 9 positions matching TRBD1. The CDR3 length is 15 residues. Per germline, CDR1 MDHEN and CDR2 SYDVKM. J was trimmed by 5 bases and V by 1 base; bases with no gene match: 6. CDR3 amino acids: CASSLSGTGNHEQYF. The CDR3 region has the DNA TGTGCCAGCAGTTTATCGGGGACAGGGAACCACGAGCAGTACTTC.

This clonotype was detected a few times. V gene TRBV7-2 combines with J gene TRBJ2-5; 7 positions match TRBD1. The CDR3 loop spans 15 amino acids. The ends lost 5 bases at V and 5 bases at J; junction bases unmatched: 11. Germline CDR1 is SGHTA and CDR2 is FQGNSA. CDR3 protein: CASSILGTVGETQYF. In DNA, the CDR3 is TGTGCCAGCAGCATCCTAGGGACAGTCGGGGAGACCCAGTACTTC.

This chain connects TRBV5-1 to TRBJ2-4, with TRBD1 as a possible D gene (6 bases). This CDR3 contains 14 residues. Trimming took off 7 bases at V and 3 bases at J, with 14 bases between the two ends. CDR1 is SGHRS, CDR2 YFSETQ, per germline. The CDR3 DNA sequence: TGCGCCAGCTCTGGGGACACCTTCAAAAACATTCAGTACTTC. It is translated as CASSGDTFKNIQYF.

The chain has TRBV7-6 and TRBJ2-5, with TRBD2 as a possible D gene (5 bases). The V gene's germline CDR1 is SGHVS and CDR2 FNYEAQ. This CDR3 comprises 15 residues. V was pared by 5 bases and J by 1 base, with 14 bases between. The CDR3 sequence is CASSGRLGSQETQYF. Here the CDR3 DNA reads TGTGCCAGCAGCGGGAGACTTGGAAGCCAAGAGACCCAGTACTTC.

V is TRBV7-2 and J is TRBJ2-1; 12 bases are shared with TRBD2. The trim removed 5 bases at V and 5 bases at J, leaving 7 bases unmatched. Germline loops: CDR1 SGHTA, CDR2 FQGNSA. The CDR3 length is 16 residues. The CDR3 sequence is CASSPQTSGGNNEQFF. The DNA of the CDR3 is TGTGCCAGCAGCCCACAGACTAGCGGGGGAAACAATGAGCAGTTCTTC.

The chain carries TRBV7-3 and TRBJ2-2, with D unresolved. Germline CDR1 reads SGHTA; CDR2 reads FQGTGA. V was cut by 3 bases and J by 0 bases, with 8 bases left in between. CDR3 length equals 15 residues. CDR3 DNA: TGTGCCAGCAGCTTGACGCACGCGAACACCGGGGAGCTGTTTTTT. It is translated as CASSLTHANTGELFF.

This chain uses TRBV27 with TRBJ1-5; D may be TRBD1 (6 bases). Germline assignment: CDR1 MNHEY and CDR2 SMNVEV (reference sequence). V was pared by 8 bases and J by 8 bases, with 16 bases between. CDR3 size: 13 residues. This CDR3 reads CASGKQGRKPQHF. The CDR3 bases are TGTGCCAGCGGAAAACAGGGTCGGAAGCCCCAGCATTTT.

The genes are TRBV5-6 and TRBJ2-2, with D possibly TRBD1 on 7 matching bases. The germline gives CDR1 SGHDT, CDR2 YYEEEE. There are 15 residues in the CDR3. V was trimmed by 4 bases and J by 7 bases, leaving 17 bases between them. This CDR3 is CASSPRGAIGGELFF. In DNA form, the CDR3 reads TGTGCCAGCAGCCCCAGGGGGGCCATTGGCGGGGAGCTGTTTTTT.

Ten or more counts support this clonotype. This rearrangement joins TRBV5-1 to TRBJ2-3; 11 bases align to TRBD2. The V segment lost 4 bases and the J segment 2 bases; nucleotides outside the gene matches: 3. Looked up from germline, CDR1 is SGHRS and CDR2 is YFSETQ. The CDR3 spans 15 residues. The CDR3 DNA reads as TGCGCCAGCAGCGGGGGACTAGCGGTCACAGATACGCAGTATTTT. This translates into CASSGGLAVTDTQYF.

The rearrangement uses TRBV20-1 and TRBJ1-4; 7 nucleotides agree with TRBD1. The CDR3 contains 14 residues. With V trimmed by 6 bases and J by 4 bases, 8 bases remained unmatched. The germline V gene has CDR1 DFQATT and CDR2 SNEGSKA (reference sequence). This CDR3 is CSAPVTGLNEKLFF. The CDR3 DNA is TGCAGTGCGCCTGTGACAGGGCTTAATGAAAAACTGTTTTTT.

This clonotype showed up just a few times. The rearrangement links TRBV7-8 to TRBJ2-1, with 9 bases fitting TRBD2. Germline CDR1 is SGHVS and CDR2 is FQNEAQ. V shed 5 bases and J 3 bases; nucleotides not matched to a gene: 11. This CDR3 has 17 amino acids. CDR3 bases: TGTGCCAGCAGCAGCAGTCGAGCGGGGGGTCTCTACAATGAGCAGTTCTTC. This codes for CASSSSRAGGLYNEQFF. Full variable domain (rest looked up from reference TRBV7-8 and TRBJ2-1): GAGVSQSPRYKVAKRGQDVALRCDPISGHVSLFWYQQALGQGPEFLTYFQNEAQLDKSGLPSDRFFAERPEGSVSTLKIQRTQQEDSAVYLCASSSSRAGGLYNEQFFGPGTRLTVL.

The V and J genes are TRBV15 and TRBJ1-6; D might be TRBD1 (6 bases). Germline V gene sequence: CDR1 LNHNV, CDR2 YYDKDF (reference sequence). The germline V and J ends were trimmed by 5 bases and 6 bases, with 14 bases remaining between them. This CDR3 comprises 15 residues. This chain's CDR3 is CATSGRGDANSPLHF. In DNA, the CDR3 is TGTGCCACCAGCGGCAGGGGAGACGCTAATTCACCCCTCCACTTT.

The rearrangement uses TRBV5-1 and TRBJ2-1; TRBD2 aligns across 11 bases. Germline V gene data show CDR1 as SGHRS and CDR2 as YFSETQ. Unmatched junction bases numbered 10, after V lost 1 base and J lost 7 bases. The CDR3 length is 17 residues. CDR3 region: CASSLSGNRLAGNEQFF. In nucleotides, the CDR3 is TGCGCCAGCAGCTTGTCCGGCAATCGACTAGCGGGGAATGAGCAGTTCTTC.

CDR3 sequence reads: CASSLEPLTEAFF. CDR3 DNA: TGTGCCAGCAGCTTAGAACCCCTCACCGAAGCTTTCTTT. The rearrangement links TRBV7-2 to TRBJ1-1; no reliable D call. CDR1 is SGHTA and CDR2 is FQGNSA in the germline V gene. The ends were cut back, 1 base at V and 8 bases at J, with 11 bases in the middle. The CDR3 has 13 residues.

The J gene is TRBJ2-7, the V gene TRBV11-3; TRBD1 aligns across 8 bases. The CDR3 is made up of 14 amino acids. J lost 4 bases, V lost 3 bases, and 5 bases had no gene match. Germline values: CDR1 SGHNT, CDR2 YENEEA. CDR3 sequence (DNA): TGTGCCAGCAGCTTCAGGACAGGGTGGTACGAGCAGTACTTC. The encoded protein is CASSFRTGWYEQYF.

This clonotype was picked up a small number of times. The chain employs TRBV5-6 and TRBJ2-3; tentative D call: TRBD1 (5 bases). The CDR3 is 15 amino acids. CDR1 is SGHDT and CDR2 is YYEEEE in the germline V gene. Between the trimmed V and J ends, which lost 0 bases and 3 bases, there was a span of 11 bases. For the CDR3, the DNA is TGTGCCAGCAGCTTGGCCAATGGGGCGACAGATACGCAGTATTTT. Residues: CASSLANGATDTQYF.

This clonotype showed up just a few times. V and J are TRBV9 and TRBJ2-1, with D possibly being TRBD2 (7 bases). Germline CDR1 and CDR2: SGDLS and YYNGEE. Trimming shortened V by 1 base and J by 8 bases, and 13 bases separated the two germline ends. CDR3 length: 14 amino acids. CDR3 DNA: TGTGCCAGCAGCGTAAGTGGGGGGGCCGATGAGCAGTTCTTC. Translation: CASSVSGGADEQFF.

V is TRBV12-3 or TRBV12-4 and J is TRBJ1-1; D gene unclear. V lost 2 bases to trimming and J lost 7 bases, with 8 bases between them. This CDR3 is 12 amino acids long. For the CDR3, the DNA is TGTGCCAGCAGTTTAAACCGGTTTGAAGCTTTCTTT. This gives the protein CASSLNRFEAFF.

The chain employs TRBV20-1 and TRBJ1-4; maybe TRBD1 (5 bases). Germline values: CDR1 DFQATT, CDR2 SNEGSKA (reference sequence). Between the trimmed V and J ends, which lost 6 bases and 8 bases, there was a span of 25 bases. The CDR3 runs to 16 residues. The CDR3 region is CSANRPSGKRGEKLFF. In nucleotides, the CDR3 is TGCAGTGCCAATAGACCTTCAGGGAAACGAGGAGAAAAACTGTTTTTT.